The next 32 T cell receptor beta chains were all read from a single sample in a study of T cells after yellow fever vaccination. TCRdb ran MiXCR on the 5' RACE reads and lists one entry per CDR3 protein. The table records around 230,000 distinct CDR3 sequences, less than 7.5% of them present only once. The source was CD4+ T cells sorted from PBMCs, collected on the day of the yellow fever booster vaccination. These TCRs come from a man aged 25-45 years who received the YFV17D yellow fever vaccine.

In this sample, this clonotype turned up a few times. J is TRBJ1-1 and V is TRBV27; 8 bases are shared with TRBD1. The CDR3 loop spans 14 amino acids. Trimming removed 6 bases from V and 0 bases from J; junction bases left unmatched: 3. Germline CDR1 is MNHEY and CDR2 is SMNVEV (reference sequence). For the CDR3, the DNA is TGTGCCAGCAGGAGGACAGGGTTGAACACTGAAGCTTTCTTT. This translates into CASRRTGLNTEAFF.

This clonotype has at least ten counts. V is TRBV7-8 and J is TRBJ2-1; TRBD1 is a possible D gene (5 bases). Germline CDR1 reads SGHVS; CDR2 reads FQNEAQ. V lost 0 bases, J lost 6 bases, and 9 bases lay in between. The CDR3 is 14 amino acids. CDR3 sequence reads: CASSLAQGPNEQFF. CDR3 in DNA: TGTGCCAGCAGCTTAGCCCAGGGCCCCAATGAGCAGTTCTTC.

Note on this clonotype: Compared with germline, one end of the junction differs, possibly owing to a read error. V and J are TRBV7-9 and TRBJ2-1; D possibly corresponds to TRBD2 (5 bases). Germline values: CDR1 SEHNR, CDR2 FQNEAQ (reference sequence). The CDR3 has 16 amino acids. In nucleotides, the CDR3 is TGTGTCAGCAGCTCCCGGGATCTCCTCTCCTACAATGAGCAGTTCTTC. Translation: CVSSSRDLLSYNEQFF.

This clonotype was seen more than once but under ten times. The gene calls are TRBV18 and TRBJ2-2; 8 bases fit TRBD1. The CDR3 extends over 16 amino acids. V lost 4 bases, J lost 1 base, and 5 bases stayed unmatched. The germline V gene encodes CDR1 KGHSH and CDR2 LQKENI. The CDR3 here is CASSRQGQGNTGELFF. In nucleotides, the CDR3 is TGTGCCAGCTCACGACAGGGGCAGGGGAACACCGGGGAGCTGTTTTTT. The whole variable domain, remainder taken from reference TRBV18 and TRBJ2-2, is NAGVMQNPRHLVRRRGQEARLRCSPMKGHSHVYWYRQLPEEGLKFMVYLQKENIIDESGMPKERFSAEFPKEGPSILRIQQVVRGDSAAYFCASSRQGQGNTGELFFGEGSRLTVL.

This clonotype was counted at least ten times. The CDR3 spells CASTAGVVTDTQYF. The CDR3 DNA is TGCGCCAGCACGGCGGGAGTGGTGACAGATACGCAGTATTTT. This chain joins TRBV5-1 and TRBJ2-3; 7 bases agree with TRBD2. There are 14 residues in the CDR3. Germline V gene data show CDR1 as SGHRS and CDR2 as YFSETQ. The trim removed 6 bases at V and 3 bases at J, leaving 7 bases unmatched.

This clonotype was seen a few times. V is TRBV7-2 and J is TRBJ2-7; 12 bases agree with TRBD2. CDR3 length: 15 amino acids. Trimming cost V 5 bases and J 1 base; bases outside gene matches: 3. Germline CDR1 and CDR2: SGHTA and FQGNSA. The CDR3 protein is CASSGLAGGSYEQYF. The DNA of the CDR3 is TGTGCCAGCAGCGGGCTAGCGGGAGGGTCCTACGAGCAGTACTTC.

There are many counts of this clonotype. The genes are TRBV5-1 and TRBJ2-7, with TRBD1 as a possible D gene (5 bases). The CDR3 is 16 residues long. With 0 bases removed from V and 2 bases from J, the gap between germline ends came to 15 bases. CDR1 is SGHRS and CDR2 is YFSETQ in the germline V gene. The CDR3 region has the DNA TGCGCCAGCAGCTTGGGGGGCCTAAGTATCACCTACGAGCAGTACTTC. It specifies CASSLGGLSITYEQYF. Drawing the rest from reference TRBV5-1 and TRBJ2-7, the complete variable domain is KAGVTQTPRYLIKTRGQQVTLSCSPISGHRSVSWYQQTPGQGLQFLFEYFSETQRNKGNFPGRFSGRQFSNSRSEMNVSTLELGDSALYLCASSLGGLSITYEQYFGPGTRLTVT.

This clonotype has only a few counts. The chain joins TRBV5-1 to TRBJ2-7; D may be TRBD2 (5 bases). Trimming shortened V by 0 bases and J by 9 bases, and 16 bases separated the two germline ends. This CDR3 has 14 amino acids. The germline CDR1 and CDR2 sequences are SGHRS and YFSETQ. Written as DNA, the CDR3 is TGCGCCAGCAGCTTGGTACCTGGAACCGAGGGGCAGTACTTC. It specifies CASSLVPGTEGQYF.

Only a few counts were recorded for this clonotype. In DNA form, the CDR3 reads TGCAGTGCCAGCGGGGCCTACAATGAGCAGTTCTTC. Translation gives CSASGAYNEQFF. The V and J genes are TRBV20-1 and TRBJ2-1; 7 bases fit TRBD2. Germline CDR1 reads DFQATT; CDR2 reads SNEGSKA (reference sequence). The CDR3 covers 12 residues. J lost 2 bases, V lost 6 bases, and 1 base had no gene match.

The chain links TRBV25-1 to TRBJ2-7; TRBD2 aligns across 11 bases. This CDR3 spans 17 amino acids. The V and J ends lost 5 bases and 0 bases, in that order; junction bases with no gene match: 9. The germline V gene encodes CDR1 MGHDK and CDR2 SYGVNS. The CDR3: CASSSRFTSGSSYEQYF. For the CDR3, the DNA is TGTGCCAGCAGTTCCCGATTTACTAGCGGGAGCTCCTACGAGCAGTACTTC.

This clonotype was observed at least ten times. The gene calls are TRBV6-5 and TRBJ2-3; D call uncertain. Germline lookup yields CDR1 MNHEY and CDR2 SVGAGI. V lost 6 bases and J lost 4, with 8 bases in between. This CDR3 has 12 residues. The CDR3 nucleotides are TGTGCCAGCAGGTCGACCTCAGATACGCAGTATTTT. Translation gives CASRSTSDTQYF.

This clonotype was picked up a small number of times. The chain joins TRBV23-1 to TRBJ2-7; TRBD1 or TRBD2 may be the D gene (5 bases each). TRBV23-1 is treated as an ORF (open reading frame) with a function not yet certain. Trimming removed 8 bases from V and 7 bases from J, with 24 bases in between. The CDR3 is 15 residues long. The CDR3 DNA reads TGCGCCAGCCCCCAAGTAGGGCTTTCTGGGGGAGAGCAGTACTTC. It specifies CASPQVGLSGGEQYF.

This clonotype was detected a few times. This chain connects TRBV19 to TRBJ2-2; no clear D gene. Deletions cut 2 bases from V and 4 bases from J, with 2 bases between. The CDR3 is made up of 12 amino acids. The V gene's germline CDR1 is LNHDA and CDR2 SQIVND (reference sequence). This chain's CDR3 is CASSIFTGELFF. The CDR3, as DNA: TGTGCCAGTAGTATATTCACCGGGGAGCTGTTTTTT. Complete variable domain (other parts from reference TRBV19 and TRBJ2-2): DGGITQSPKYLFRKEGQNVTLSCEQNLNHDAMYWYRQDPGQGLRLIYYSQIVNDFQKGDIAEGYSVSREKKESFPLTVTSAQKNPTAFYLCASSIFTGELFFGEGSRLTVL.

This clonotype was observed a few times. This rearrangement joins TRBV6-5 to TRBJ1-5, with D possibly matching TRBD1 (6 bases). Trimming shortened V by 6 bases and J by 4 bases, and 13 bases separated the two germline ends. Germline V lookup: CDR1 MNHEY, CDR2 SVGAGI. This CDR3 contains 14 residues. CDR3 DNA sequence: TGTGCCAGCAGCCCTGACAGGAGAAATCAGCCCCAGCATTTT. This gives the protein CASSPDRRNQPQHF.

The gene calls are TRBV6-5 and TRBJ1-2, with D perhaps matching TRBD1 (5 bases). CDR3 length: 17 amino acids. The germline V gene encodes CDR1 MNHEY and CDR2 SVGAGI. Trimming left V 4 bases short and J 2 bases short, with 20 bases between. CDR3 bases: TGTGCCAGCAGTTTAGGCCCGGGGACGCTCTCGAACTATGGCTACACCTTC. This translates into CASSLGPGTLSNYGYTF.

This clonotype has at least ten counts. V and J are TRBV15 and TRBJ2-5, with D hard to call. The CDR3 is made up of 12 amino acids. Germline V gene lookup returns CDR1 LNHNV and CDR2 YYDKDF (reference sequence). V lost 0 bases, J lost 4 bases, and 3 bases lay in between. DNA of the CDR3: TGTGCCACCAGCAGAGATAGAGAGACCCAGTACTTC. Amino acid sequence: CATSRDRETQYF. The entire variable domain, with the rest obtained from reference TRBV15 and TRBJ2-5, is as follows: DAMVIQNPRYQVTQFGKPVTLSCSQTLNHNVMYWYQQKSSQAPKLLFHYYDKDFNNEADTPDNFQSRRPNTSFCFLDIRSPGLGDTAMYLCATSRDRETQYFGPGTRLLVL.

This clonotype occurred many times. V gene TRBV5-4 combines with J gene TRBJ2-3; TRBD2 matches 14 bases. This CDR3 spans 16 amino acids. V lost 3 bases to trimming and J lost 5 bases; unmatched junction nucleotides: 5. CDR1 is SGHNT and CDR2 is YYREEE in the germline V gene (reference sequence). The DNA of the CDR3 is TGTGCCAGCAGCTCGGGACTAGCGGGAGCAGGAGATACGCAGTATTTT. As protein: CASSSGLAGAGDTQYF.

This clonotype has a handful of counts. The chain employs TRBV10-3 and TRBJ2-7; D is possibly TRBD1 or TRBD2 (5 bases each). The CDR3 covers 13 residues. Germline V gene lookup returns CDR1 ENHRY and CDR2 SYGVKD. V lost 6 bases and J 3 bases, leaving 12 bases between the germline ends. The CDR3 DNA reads TGTGCCATCAGGGCACCTGGGGGCTACGAGCAGTACTTC. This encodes CAIRAPGGYEQYF.

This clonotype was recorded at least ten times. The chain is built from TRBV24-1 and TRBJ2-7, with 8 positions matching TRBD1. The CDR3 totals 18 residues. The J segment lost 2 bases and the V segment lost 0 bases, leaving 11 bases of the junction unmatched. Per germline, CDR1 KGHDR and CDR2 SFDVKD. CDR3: CATSDLRPSTGEPYEQYF. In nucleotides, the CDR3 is TGTGCCACCAGTGATTTGAGGCCCTCGACAGGGGAACCCTACGAGCAGTACTTC.

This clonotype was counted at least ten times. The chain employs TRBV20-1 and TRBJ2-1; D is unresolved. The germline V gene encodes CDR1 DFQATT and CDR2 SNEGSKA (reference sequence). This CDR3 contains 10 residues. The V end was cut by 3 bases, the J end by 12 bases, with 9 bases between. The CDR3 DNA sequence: TGCAGTGCTAGTGGCTATGGGCAGTTCTTC. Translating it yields CSASGYGQFF.

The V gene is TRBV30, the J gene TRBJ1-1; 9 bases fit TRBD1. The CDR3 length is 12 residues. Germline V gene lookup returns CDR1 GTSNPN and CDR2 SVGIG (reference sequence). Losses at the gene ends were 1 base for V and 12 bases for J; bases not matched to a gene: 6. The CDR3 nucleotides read TGTGCCTGGAGTGCGTCCGGGACAGGGACTTTCTTT. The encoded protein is CAWSASGTGTFF.

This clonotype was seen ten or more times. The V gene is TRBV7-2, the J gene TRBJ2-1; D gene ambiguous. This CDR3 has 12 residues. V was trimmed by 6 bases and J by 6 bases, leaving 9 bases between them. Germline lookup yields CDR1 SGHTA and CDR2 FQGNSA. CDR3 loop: CASRSGPNEQFF. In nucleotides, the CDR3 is TGTGCCAGCAGATCGGGCCCCAATGAGCAGTTCTTC.

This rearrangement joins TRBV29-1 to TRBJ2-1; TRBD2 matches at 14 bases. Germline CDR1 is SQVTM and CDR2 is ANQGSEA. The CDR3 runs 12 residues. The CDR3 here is CRGTSGSNEQFF. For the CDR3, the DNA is TGCAGGGGGACTAGCGGGAGCAATGAGCAGTTCTTC.

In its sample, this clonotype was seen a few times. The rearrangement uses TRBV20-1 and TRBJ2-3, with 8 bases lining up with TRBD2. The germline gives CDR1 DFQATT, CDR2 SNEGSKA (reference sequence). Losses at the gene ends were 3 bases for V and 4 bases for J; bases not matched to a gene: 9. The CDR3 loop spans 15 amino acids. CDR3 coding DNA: TGCAGTGCTAGGAATCCGGGAGGGGGGTCAGATACGCAGTATTTT. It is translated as CSARNPGGGSDTQYF.

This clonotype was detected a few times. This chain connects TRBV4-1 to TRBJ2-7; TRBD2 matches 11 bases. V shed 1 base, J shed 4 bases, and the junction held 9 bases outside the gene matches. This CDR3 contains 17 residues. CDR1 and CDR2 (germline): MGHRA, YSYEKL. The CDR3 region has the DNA TGCGCCAGCAGCCAAGCAGTTAGACTAGCGGGATCATACGAGCAGTACTTC. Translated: CASSQAVRLAGSYEQYF.

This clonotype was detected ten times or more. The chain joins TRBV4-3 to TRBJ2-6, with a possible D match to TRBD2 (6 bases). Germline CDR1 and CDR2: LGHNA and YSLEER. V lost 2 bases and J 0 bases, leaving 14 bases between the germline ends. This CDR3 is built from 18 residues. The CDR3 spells CASSQNGLASSGANVLTF. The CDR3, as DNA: TGCGCCAGCAGCCAAAACGGGCTAGCGAGCTCTGGGGCCAACGTCCTGACTTTC.

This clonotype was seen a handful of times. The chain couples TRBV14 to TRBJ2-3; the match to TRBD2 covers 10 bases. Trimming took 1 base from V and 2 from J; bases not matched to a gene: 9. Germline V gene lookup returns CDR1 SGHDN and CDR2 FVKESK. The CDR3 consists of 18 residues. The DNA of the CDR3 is TGTGCCAGCAGCCAAGCTTTGACTAGCGGGCGTATCACAGATACGCAGTATTTT. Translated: CASSQALTSGRITDTQYF. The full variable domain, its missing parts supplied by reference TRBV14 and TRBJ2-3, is EAGVTQFPSHSVIEKGQTVTLRCDPISGHDNLYWYRRVMGKEIKFLLHFVKESKQDESGMPNNRFLAERTGGTYSTLKVQPAELEDSGVYFCASSQALTSGRITDTQYFGPGTRLTVL.

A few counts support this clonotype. Written as DNA, the CDR3 is TGTGCCAGCAGTTACTCGGCGGGGACTAGCGGCCGAGATACGCAGTATTTT. Translated, it gives CASSYSAGTSGRDTQYF. V is TRBV6-5 and J is TRBJ2-3; 11 bases align to TRBD2. The junction had 7 bases not matched to a gene; V was cut back by 0 bases and J by 5 bases. The CDR3 runs to 17 residues. The germline CDR1 and CDR2 sequences are MNHEY and SVGAGI.

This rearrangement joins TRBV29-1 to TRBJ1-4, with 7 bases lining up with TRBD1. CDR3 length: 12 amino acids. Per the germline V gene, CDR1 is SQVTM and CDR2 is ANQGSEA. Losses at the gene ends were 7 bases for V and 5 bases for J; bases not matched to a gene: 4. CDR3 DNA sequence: TGCAGCGGGGGGACAGTCAATGAAAAACTGTTTTTT. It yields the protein CSGGTVNEKLFF. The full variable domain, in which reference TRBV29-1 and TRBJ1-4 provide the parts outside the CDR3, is SAVISQKPSRDICQRGTSLTIQCQVDSQVTMMFWYRQQPGQSLTLIATANQGSEATYESGFVIDKFPISRPNLTFSTLTVSNMSPEDSSIYLCSGGTVNEKLFFGSGTQLSVL.

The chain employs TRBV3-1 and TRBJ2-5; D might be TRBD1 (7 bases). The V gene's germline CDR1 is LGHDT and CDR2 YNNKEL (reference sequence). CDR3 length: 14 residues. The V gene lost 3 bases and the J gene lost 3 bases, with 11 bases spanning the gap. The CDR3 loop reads CASSQQGGKETQYF. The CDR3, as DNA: TGTGCCAGCAGCCAGCAGGGGGGAAAAGAGACCCAGTACTTC.

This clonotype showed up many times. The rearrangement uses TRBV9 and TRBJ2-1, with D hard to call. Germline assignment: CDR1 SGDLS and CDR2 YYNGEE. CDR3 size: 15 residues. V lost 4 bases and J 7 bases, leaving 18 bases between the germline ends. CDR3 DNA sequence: TGTGCCAGCAGCCCCGGAATACCCAACATAAATGAGCAGTTCTTC. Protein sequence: CASSPGIPNINEQFF.

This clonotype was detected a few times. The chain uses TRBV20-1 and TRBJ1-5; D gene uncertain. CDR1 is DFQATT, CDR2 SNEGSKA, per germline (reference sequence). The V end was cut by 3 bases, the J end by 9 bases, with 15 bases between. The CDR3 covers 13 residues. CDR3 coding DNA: TGCAGTGCTAGGTTTTCGGGTCTGCTGCCCCAGCATTTT. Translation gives CSARFSGLLPQHF.